One sample yielded the 14 T cell receptor beta chains listed below, sequenced in a study of blood T cells in healthy people across ages. Alongside a J-beta primer mix, a sample-barcoded 5' primer served in a second PCR lasting about 7 to 12 cycles. TCRdb reanalysed the 5' RACE reads using MiXCR and keeps one entry per CDR3 protein. The table shows about 830,000 distinct CDR3 sequences, with 60% to 80% occurring only once. The specimen was blood. The receptor source for this set is a man aged 25 to 40 in good health.

The rearrangement links TRBV3-1 to TRBJ2-7; D uncertain. V lost 3 bases to trimming and J lost 3 bases, with 15 bases between them. Germline CDR1 is LGHDT and CDR2 is YNNKEL (reference sequence). The CDR3 has 15 residues. The CDR3 DNA reads as TGTGCCAGCAGCCAGTATGGGATTAAAAGCTACGAGCAGTACTTC. Translated: CASSQYGIKSYEQYF.

This clonotype appeared a few times. This chain links TRBV9 with TRBJ1-2; TRBD1 matches 8 bases. The CDR3 extends over 15 amino acids. The V gene's germline CDR1 is SGDLS and CDR2 YYNGEE. The junction had 7 bases not matched to a gene; V was cut back by 0 bases and J by 6 bases. CDR3 nucleotides: TGTGCCAGCAGCGTAGCCGGATGGACAGGGAATGGCTACACCTTC. Protein: CASSVAGWTGNGYTF.

This chain connects TRBV7-2 to TRBJ1-1; TRBD1 is a possible D gene (6 bases). Germline V gene data show CDR1 as SGHTA and CDR2 as FQGNSA. V lost 1 base and J lost 4, with 19 bases in between. The CDR3 length is 17 residues. The DNA for the CDR3 is TGTGCCAGCAGCTTAGGGGGGGCCGATCGATTTGGCACTGAAGCTTTCTTT. This sequence encodes CASSLGGADRFGTEAFF.

The V call is TRBV15, the J call TRBJ2-2, with TRBD1 identical over 9 bases. This CDR3 region has 16 residues. Germline CDR1 reads LNHNV; CDR2 reads YYDKDF (reference sequence). J was trimmed by 6 bases and V by 3 bases; bases with no gene match: 8. For the CDR3, the DNA is TGTGCCACCAGCAGGCGGACAGGGGATAGCGCCGGGGAGCTGTTTTTT. This codes for CATSRRTGDSAGELFF.

In this sample, this clonotype turned up once. The genes are TRBV20-1 and TRBJ2-3; 8 bases fit TRBD2. Germline-derived CDR1 and CDR2 are DFQATT and SNEGSKA (reference sequence). Trimming removed 8 bases from V and 6 bases from J; junction bases left unmatched: 10. The CDR3 runs to 13 residues. CDR3 residues: CSSAGVASDTQYF. Written as DNA, the CDR3 is TGCAGTTCAGCGGGGGTAGCGTCGGATACGCAGTATTTT.

The J gene is TRBJ2-5, the V gene TRBV4-1, with D possibly being TRBD1 (5 bases). V was clipped by 4 bases and J by 5 bases, with 14 bases between them. CDR3 length: 14 amino acids. Germline assignment: CDR1 MGHRA and CDR2 YSYEKL. The CDR3: CASSLKGPRETQYF. The DNA for the CDR3 is TGCGCCAGCAGCCTAAAGGGGCCCCGGGAGACCCAGTACTTC.

This chain connects TRBV5-1 to TRBJ2-7; D might be TRBD2 (5 bases). CDR1 is SGHRS, CDR2 YFSETQ, per germline. V was pared by 4 bases and J by 1 base, with 12 bases between. CDR3 length equals 14 residues. The CDR3 sequence: CASSISTGSYEQYF. CDR3 DNA sequence: TGCGCCAGCAGCATATCTACGGGATCCTACGAGCAGTACTTC.

Comments on this clonotype: A much bigger clone sits one base away, suggesting this may be a read error. V and J are TRBV29-1 and TRBJ2-7; D ambiguous. CDR1 and CDR2 (germline): SQVTM, ANQGSEA. The CDR3 is 13 residues long. As DNA, the CDR3 is TGCAACGTTGACCTGGACGGCTCCTACGAGCAGTACTTC. It encodes CNVDLDGSYEQYF.

The V and J genes are TRBV4-1 and TRBJ2-5, with 10 bases aligning to TRBD1. Matching the DNA end better, TRBJ2-7 makes the J call doubtful. This CDR3 spans 15 amino acids. Per the germline V gene, CDR1 is MGHRA and CDR2 is YSYEKL. The CDR3 reads CASSQERGTGVEQYF. In DNA form, the CDR3 reads TGCGCCAGCAGCCAAGAGAGAGGGACAGGGGTCGAGCAGTACTTC.

V usage is TRBV24-1 and J usage is TRBJ2-5; D possibly corresponds to TRBD1 (7 bases). CDR1 is KGHDR and CDR2 is SFDVKD in the germline V gene. The CDR3 has 17 amino acids. V gave up 0 bases and J gave up 2 bases, with 15 bases separating them. The CDR3 coding sequence is TGTGCCACCAGTGATTTGAGGGCAGGGGGGTTTCAAGAGACCCAGTACTTC. Amino acid sequence: CATSDLRAGGFQETQYF.

In regard to this clonotype: A clone one base away is much larger, so this may be a read error. V gene TRBV9 combines with J gene TRBJ2-7, with TRBD1 matching 7 bases. Germline CDR1 reads SGDLS; CDR2 reads YYNGEE. J was trimmed by 2 bases and V by 4 bases; bases with no gene match: 6. CDR3 length: 14 residues. CDR3 loop: CASSPGTVPYEQYF. The DNA of the CDR3 is TGTGCCAGCAGCCCCGGGACAGTTCCCTACGAGCAGTACTTC. The full variable domain, with the rest looked up from reference TRBV9 and TRBJ2-7, is DSGVTQTPKHLITATGQRVTLRCSPRSGDLSVYWYQQSLDQGLQFLIQYYNGEERAKGNILERFSAQQFPDLHSELNLSSLELGDSALYFCASSPGTVPYEQYFGPGTRLTVT.

The chain links TRBV5-4 to TRBJ2-1; 8 bases line up with TRBD2. The CDR3 is 13 amino acids. With V trimmed by 2 bases and J by 8 bases, 3 bases remained unmatched. Germline V CDR1 and CDR2: SGHNT, YYREEE (reference sequence). This CDR3 reads CASSFAGGDEQFF. For the CDR3, the DNA is TGTGCCAGCAGCTTTGCGGGGGGCGATGAGCAGTTCTTC.

Only one count was recorded for this clonotype. The chain joins TRBV6-4 to TRBJ1-5; TRBD1 might be the D (5 bases). V shed 3 bases and J shed 4 bases, with 13 bases lying between them. Per the germline V gene, CDR1 is MRHNA and CDR2 is SNTAGT. CDR3 length: 15 amino acids. CDR3 in amino acids: CASSEKGLGNQPQHF. The CDR3 region has the DNA TGTGCCAGCAGTGAAAAGGGGCTTGGGAATCAGCCCCAGCATTTT.

The chain links TRBV28 to TRBJ2-7; D not resolved. Germline CDR1 is MDHEN and CDR2 is SYDVKM. Deletions cut 8 bases from V and 1 base from J, with 9 bases between. CDR3 length: 12 amino acids. CDR3 in amino acids: CASALASYEQYF. The DNA of the CDR3 is TGTGCCAGCGCCTTGGCTTCCTACGAGCAGTACTTC.